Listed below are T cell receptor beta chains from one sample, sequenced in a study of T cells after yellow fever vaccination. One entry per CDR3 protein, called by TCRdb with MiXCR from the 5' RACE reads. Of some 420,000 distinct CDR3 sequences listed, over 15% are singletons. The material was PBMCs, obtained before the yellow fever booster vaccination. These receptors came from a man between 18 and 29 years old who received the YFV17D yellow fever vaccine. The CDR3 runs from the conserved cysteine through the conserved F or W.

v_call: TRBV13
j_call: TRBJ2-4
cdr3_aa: CASSFSNENIQYF

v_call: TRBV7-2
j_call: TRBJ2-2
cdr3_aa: CASWEGPGRRYTGELFF

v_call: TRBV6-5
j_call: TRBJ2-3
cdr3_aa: CASSYGLASTDTQYF

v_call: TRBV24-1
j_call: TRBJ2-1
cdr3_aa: CATSDPLTGLEQFF

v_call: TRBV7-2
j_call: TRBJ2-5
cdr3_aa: CASSLHQRGVTQYF

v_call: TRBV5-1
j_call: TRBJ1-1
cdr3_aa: CASSPRALGGHTEAFF

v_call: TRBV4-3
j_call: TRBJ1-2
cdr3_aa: CASSQGEWEDGYTF

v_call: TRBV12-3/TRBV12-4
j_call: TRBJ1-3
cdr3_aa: CASRHSISGPGNTIYF

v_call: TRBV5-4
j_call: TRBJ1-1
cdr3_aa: CASSGQTGIGTEAFF

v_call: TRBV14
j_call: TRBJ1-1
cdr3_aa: CASSPIQGPTEAFF

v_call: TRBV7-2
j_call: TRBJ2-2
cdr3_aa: CASSPPTGANTGELFF

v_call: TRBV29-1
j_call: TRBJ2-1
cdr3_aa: CSQVRGAYTEQFF

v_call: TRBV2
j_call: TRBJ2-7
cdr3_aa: CATHPDRHSYEQYF

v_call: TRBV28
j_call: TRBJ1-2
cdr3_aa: CASSTIIWDKNYGYTF

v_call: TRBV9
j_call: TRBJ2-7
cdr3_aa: CASSPTRIGTATYEQYF

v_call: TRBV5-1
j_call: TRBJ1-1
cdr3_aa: CASSSLYLTTEAFF

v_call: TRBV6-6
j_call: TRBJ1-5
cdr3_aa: CASSYGPEKGNQPQHF

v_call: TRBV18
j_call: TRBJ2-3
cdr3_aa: CASSRMSRATDTQYF

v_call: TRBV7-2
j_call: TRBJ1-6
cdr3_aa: CASSLALGLRDSPLHF

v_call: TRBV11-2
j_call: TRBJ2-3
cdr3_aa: CASSSGGGTTDTQYF

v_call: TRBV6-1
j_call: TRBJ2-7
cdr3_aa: CASSWGQGVYEQYF

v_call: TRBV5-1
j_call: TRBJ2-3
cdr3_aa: CASSIGSADTQYF

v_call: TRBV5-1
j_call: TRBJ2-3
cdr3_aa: CASSLRRTTDTQYF

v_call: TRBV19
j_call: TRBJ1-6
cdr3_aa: CASSITGRDKAPLHF

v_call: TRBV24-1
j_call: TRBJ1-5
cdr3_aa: CATSDSGNQPQHF

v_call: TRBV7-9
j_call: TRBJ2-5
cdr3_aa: CASSPVGSIQETQYF

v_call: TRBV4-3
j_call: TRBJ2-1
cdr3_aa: CASSQDEAGDPERWNEQFF

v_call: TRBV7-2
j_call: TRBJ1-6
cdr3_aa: CASSLRTTRNSPLHF

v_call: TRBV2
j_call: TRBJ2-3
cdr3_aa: CADRRGAVDTQYF

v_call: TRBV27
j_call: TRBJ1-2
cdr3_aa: CASSYLGRETNYGYTF

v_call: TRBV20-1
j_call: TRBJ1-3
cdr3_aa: CSTPGDSGNTIYF

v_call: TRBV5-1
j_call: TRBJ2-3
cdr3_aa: CASSMGEVYADTQYF

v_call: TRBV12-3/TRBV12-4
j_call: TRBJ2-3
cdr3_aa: CASSGVGGHTDTQYF

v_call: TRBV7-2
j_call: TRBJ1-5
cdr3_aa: CASSPRGGSNQPQHF

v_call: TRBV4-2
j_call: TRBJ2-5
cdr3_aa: CASSQDELARETQYF

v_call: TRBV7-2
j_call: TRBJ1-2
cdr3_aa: CASSSGSGNSNYGYTF

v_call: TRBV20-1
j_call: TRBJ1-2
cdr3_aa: CSVGTGGLEGYTF

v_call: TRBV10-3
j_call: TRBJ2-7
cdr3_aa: CAIRSGGTYEQYF

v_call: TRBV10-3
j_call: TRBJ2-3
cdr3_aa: CAIRASGRGYTDTQYF

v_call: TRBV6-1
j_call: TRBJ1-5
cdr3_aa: CASSDTGGRQPQHF

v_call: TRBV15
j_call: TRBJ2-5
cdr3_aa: CATSRGDNKETQYF

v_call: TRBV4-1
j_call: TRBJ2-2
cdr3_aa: CASSHSRVTGELFF

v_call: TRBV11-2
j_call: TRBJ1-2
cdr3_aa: CASSSVRASVYGYTF

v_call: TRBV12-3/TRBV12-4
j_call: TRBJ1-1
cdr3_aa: CASSPLGTEAFF

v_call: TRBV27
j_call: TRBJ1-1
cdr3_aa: CASSLRTATEAFF

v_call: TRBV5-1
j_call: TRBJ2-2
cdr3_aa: CASSLATHPGTGELFF

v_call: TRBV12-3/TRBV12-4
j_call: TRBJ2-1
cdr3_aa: CASSLRQGAQNEQFF

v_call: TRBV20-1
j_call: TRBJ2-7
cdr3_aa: CSASGTGGYEQYF

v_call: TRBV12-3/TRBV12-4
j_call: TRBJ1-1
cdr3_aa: CASSLNTLNTEAFF

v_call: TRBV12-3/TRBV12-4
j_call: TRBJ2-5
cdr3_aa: CASSFDRGGSKETQYF

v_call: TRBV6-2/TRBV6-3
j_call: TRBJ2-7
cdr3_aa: CASRGEGQTYEQYF

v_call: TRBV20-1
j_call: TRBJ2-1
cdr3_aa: CSASGGGAVSYNEQFF

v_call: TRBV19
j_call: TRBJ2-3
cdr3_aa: CAIARGGPTDTQYF

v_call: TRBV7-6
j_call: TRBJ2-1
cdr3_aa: CASSLVTGSGYNEQFF

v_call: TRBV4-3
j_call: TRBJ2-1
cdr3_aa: CASSQDWASGGTVFF